This T cell receptor (beta chain) was retrieved from a study of blood T cells in healthy people across ages. The CDR3 sequence is 14 residues long. The germline gives CDR1 DFQATT, CDR2 SNEGSKA (reference sequence). V lost 6 bases to trimming and J lost 10 bases; unmatched junction nucleotides: 11. Next came a second PCR, run for about 6 to 11 cycles, which used a sample-barcoded 5' primer along with a J-beta primer mix. TCRdb re-derived calls from the 5' RACE reads in MiXCR, one entry per CDR3 protein. The table has some 890,000 distinct CDR3 sequences, 29% seen once. This clonotype was counted only a few times. The same data also contributed to another study, on T cells of mothers and their children.

Sequenced material: blood. The clonotype was recovered from a woman in her thirties or forties in good health. This chain joins TRBV20-1 and TRBJ1-4; TRBD1 matches 10 bases. The DNA for the CDR3 is TGCAGTGCCCGGTACGGGACAGGGGCAGGAAAACTGTTTTTT. It is translated as CSARYGTGAGKLFF.